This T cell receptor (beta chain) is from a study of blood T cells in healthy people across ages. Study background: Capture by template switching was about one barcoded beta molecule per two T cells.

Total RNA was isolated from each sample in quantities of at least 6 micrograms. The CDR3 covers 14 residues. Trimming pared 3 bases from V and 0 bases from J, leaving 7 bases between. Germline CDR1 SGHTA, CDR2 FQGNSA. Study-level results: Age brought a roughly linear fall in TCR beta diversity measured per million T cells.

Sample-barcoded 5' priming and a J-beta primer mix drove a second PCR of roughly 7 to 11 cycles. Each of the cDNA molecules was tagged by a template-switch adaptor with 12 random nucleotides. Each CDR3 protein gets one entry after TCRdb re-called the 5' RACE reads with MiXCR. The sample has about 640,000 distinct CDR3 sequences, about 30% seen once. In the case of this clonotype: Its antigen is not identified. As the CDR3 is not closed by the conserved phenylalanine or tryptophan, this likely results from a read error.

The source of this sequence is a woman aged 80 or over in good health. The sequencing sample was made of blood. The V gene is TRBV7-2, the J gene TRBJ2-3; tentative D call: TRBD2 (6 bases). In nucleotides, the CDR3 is TGTGCCAGCAGCTTTGGGGGGAGCACAGATACGCAGTATTTG. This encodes CASSFGGSTDTQYL.